The T cell receptor beta chain described here comes from a study of cytomegalovirus exposure and HLA in healthy donors. Study observations and caveats: Cytomegalovirus association was assigned to some 160 TCR beta chains. When the data were analyzed later, several of the most significant clusters appeared to be linked to common viral pathogens.

For this clone: Its target is unknown.

The PCR contained 60 Vbeta and 13 Jbeta primers. The method was immunoSEQ multiplex PCR; TCRdb's version includes in-frame clones alone and lacks a portion of them. The sample holds some 66,000 clones; approximately 81% are singletons and the top ten take around 2.9%. Germline assignment: CDR1 MGHDK and CDR2 SYGVNS. This CDR3 comprises 17 residues. Trimming took off 2 bases at V and 2 bases at J, with 13 bases between the two ends. This receptor was identified in a woman between 25 and 40 years old in good health and CMV-seronegative. Sequencing was performed on PBMCs. The chain couples TRBV25-1 to TRBJ1-6, with D unresolved. Here the CDR3 reads CASSELRKLPYNSPLHF. The CDR3 DNA reads as TGTGCCAGCAGTGAACTGAGAAAACTGCCCTATAATTCACCCCTCCACTTT.